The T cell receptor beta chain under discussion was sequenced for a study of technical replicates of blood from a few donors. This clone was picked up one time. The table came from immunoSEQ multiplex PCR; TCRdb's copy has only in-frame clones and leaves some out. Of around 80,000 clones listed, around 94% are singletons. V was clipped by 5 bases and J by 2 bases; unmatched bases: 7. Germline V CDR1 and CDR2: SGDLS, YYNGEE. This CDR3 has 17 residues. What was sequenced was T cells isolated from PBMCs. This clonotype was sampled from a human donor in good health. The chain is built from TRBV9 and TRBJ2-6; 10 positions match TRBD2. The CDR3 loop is CASSETSGSAGANVLTF. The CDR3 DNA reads TGTGCCAGCAGTGAGACTAGCGGGTCCGCTGGGGCCAACGTCCTGACTTTC.